The 21 T cell receptor beta chains presented below share a single source sample, sequenced in a study of shared clonotypes between healthy human individuals. This table comes from immunoSEQ multiplex PCR, and its TCRdb copy is limited to in-frame clones, with some not included. The sample gives more than 2,000,000 clones, approximately 90% of which show up once; about 0.13% is in the top ten. The sequenced sample consisted of naive CD4+ T cells sorted from blood. Subset noted: CD45RA+ positively selected. The origin of the receptors is a man younger than 35 in good health.

The chain recombines TRBV2 with TRBJ2-5, with D unresolved. CDR3 length: 12 residues. Germline CDR1 reads SNHLY; CDR2 reads FYNNEI. Trimming removed 4 bases at V and 5 bases at J, with 8 bases between. DNA of the CDR3: TGTGCCAGCAGTGGCCTTAGGGAGACCCAGTACTTC. Protein: CASSGLRETQYF.

With regard to this clone: Within the sample, other DNA sequences also encode this same CDR3. This chain connects TRBV10-3 to TRBJ2-3; 10 bases agree with TRBD1. Unmatched junction bases numbered 1, after V lost 3 bases and J lost 1 base. The CDR3 totals 15 residues. The germline V gene encodes CDR1 ENHRY and CDR2 SYGVKD. CDR3 residues: CAISDGTGGTDTQYF. DNA of the CDR3: TGTGCCATCAGTGACGGGACAGGGGGCACAGATACGCAGTATTTT.

The J gene is TRBJ1-6, the V gene TRBV7-2; 8 bases align to TRBD1. Germline V CDR1 and CDR2: SGHTA, FQGNSA. The CDR3 totals 17 residues. V shed 3 bases, J shed 9 bases, and the junction held 13 bases outside the gene matches. The CDR3 nucleotides are TGTGCCAGCAGCTTCGCCCCTAGGACAGGGATACCTTCACCCCTCCACTTT. Protein sequence: CASSFAPRTGIPSPLHF.

The chain is built from TRBV5-1 and TRBJ2-7; D is uncertain. From germline, CDR1 is SGHRS and CDR2 YFSETQ. Trimming removed 0 bases at V and 0 bases at J, with 7 bases between. The length of the CDR3 is 14 residues. CDR3 bases: TGCGCCAGCAGCTTGGGGGCCGACTCCTACGAGCAGTACTTC. This sequence encodes CASSLGADSYEQYF. Looking up the rest from reference TRBV5-1 and TRBJ2-7 gives the full variable domain: KAGVTQTPRYLIKTRGQQVTLSCSPISGHRSVSWYQQTPGQGLQFLFEYFSETQRNKGNFPGRFSGRQFSNSRSEMNVSTLELGDSALYLCASSLGADSYEQYFGPGTRLTVT.

V is TRBV18 and J is TRBJ2-5, with a possible D match to TRBD1 (5 bases). This CDR3 comprises 13 residues. Trimming shortened V by 2 bases and J by 10 bases, and 14 bases separated the two germline ends. Germline values: CDR1 KGHSH, CDR2 LQKENI. CDR3 residues: CASSPLGQVDQYF. The CDR3, as DNA: TGTGCCAGCTCACCATTGGGGCAGGTAGACCAGTACTTC.

The V gene is TRBV30, the J gene TRBJ2-2; the match to TRBD2 covers 8 bases. The J segment lost 0 bases and the V segment lost 7 bases, leaving 10 bases of the junction unmatched. This CDR3 is built from 16 residues. Germline V gives CDR1 GTSNPN, CDR2 SVGIG (reference sequence). The CDR3 DNA is TGTGCCTCCGCTGGGGCGGGGGGTACGAACACCGGGGAGCTGTTTTTT. Its translation: CASAGAGGTNTGELFF.

This clone was counted a single time. J is TRBJ2-5 and V is TRBV27, with 7 nucleotides matching TRBD2. Germline V gene lookup returns CDR1 MNHEY and CDR2 SMNVEV (reference sequence). Trimming at V came to 5 bases and at J to 3 bases, leaving 9 bases not matched to a gene. This CDR3 has 15 residues. The CDR3 protein is CASSRDRLAEETQYF. CDR3 coding DNA: TGTGCCAGCAGTCGTGACCGGCTAGCGGAAGAGACCCAGTACTTC.

This chain uses TRBV4-1 with TRBJ2-3; D possibly corresponds to TRBD1 (5 bases). Between the trimmed V and J ends, which lost 4 bases and 3 bases, there was a span of 14 bases. The CDR3 has 15 residues. Germline V CDR1 and CDR2: MGHRA, YSYEKL. The DNA for the CDR3 is TGCGCCAGCAGCCCCATAGGGGCCAGGACAGATACGCAGTATTTT. This encodes CASSPIGARTDTQYF.

Only a few counts were recorded for this clone. The V and J genes are TRBV5-5 and TRBJ1-5; TRBD1 is a possible D gene (6 bases). V was trimmed by 2 bases and J by 1 base, leaving 10 bases between them. The CDR3 extends over 15 amino acids. The V gene's germline CDR1 is SGHKS and CDR2 YYEKEE (reference sequence). CDR3 region: CASSLQGPSNQPQHF. The CDR3 DNA sequence: TGTGCCAGCAGCTTACAGGGACCGAGCAATCAGCCCCAGCATTTT.

CDR3: CASSPTSGGYRETQYF. The CDR3 nucleotides read TGTGCCAGCTCACCGACTAGCGGGGGGTATAGAGAGACCCAGTACTTC. The V gene is TRBV18, the J gene TRBJ2-5; 13 nucleotides agree with TRBD2. The CDR3 consists of 16 residues. J gave up 4 bases and V 3 bases, and 5 bases lay outside the gene matches. Germline-derived CDR1 and CDR2 are KGHSH and LQKENI.

V gene TRBV10-1 combines with J gene TRBJ1-1, with unresolved D. Germline V gives CDR1 WNHNN, CDR2 SYGVQD (reference sequence). This CDR3 contains 13 residues. Trimming took 6 bases from V and 2 from J, leaving 10 bases between them. The CDR3 bases are TGCGCCAGCAGCTGGGGAGCCAACACTGAAGCTTTCTTT. Amino acids: CASSWGANTEAFF.

V is TRBV28 and J is TRBJ1-1; TRBD1 matches at 7 bases. Per germline, CDR1 MDHEN and CDR2 SYDVKM. This CDR3 has 15 amino acids. V gave up 10 bases and J gave up 7 bases; unmatched junction bases: 18. The CDR3 nucleotides read TGTGCCACCAAAGGAGGGGTGGGCAGGGGGATTGAAGCTTTCTTT. This translates into CATKGGVGRGIEAFF.

In its sample, this clone was seen once. This chain links TRBV18 with TRBJ2-1; TRBD1 or TRBD2 may be the D gene (5 bases each). This CDR3 comprises 12 residues. CDR1 is KGHSH, CDR2 LQKENI, per germline. Deletions cut 5 bases from V and 10 bases from J, with 12 bases between. CDR3 in amino acids: CASSTRDGEQFF. CDR3 nucleotides: TGTGCCAGCTCAACCCGGGACGGAGAGCAGTTCTTC.

The CDR3 coding sequence is TGCGCCAGCAGCTCCCCTTACGGGTGGAACACCGGGGAGCTGTTTTTT. Translating gives CASSSPYGWNTGELFF. The chain joins TRBV5-1 to TRBJ2-2, with D unclear. Trimming took off 3 bases at V and 1 base at J, with 13 bases between the two ends. From germline, CDR1 is SGHRS and CDR2 YFSETQ. CDR3 length equals 16 residues.

This clone was seen once. V usage is TRBV7-9 and J usage is TRBJ2-4, with a possible D match to TRBD2 (5 bases). Per germline, CDR1 SEHNR and CDR2 FQNEAQ (reference sequence). The CDR3 is 15 amino acids. V gave up 3 bases and J gave up 10 bases, with 19 bases separating them. The CDR3 loop reads CASSFSHGEDWIQYF. As DNA, the CDR3 is TGTGCCAGCAGCTTTTCCCACGGGGAAGATTGGATTCAGTACTTC. Together with reference TRBV7-9 and TRBJ2-4, the CDR3 gives the full variable domain: DTGVSQNPRHKITKRGQNVTFRCDPISEHNRLYWYRQTLGQGPEFLTYFQNEAQLEKSRLLSDRFSAERPKGSFSTLEIQRTEQGDSAMYLCASSFSHGEDWIQYFGAGTRLSVL.

The gene calls are TRBV21-1 and TRBJ1-2. TRBV21-1 is designated a pseudogene. The CDR3 runs to 14 residues. The CDR3 reads CASSKARDPDGYTF. Here the CDR3 DNA reads TGTGCCAGCAGCAAAGCGAGAGACCCCGATGGCTACACCTTC.

This clone was observed a few times. This sequence joins TRBV30 and TRBJ2-2; 9 nucleotides match TRBD2. V lost 7 bases to trimming and J lost 1 base; unmatched junction nucleotides: 4. Germline V gene data show CDR1 as GTSNPN and CDR2 as SVGIG (reference sequence). This CDR3 has 14 amino acids. The CDR3 coding sequence is TGTGCCTCCCCTAGCGGGATGAACACCGGGGAGCTGTTTTTT. Its translation is CASPSGMNTGELFF.

The chain combines TRBV30 with TRBJ1-4, with TRBD1 matching over 7 bases. This CDR3 comprises 15 residues. The J segment lost 10 bases and the V segment lost 0 bases, leaving 11 bases of the junction unmatched. Germline V gene sequence: CDR1 GTSNPN, CDR2 SVGIG (reference sequence). CDR3 loop: CAWSVNVGGAGKLFF. CDR3 DNA: TGTGCCTGGAGTGTAAATGTAGGGGGCGCGGGAAAACTGTTTTTT.

The chain has TRBV18 and TRBJ2-7, with D hard to call. This CDR3 comprises 14 residues. Germline values: CDR1 KGHSH, CDR2 LQKENI. Trimming pared 1 base from V and 9 bases from J, leaving 16 bases between. CDR3 sequence: CASSPQNGEGVQYF. DNA of the CDR3: TGTGCCAGCTCACCACAAAACGGCGAAGGTGTGCAGTACTTC.

The V gene is TRBV5-4, the J gene TRBJ2-3; D unclear. CDR3 length: 14 amino acids. Trimming took off 0 bases at V and 3 bases at J, with 8 bases between the two ends. Germline CDR1 is SGHNT and CDR2 is YYREEE (reference sequence). The DNA of the CDR3 is TGTGCCAGCAGCTTGGGTCATGGTACAGATACGCAGTATTTT. It translates to CASSLGHGTDTQYF.

Only one count was recorded for this clone. V gene TRBV27 combines with J gene TRBJ2-2; D assignment may be TRBD1 or TRBD2 (6 bases each). This CDR3 has 20 amino acids. The germline gives CDR1 MNHEY, CDR2 SMNVEV (reference sequence). The ends were cut back, 2 bases at V and 0 bases at J, with 22 bases in the middle. CDR3 sequence (DNA): TGTGCCAGCAGTTTAAGAAGGAGGGGGACCACCTTAACGAACACCGGGGAGCTGTTTTTT. Protein product: CASSLRRRGTTLTNTGELFF.